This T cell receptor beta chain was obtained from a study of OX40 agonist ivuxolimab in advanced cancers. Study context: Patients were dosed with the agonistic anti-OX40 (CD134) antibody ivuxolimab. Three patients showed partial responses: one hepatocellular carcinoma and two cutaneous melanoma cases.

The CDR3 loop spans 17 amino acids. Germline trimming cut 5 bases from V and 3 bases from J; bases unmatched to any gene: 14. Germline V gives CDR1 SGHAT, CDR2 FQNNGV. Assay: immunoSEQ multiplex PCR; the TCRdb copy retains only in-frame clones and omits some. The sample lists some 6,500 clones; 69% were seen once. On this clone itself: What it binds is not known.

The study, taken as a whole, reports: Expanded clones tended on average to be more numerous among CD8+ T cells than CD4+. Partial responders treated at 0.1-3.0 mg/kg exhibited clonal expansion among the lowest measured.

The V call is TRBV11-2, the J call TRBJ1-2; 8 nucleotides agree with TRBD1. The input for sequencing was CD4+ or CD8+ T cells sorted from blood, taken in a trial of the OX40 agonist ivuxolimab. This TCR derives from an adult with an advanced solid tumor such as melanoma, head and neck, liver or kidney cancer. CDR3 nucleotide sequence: TGTGCCAGCAGCCCCCTTTTAGGCAGGGGGCCTTACTATGGCTACACCTTC. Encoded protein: CASSPLLGRGPYYGYTF.